What follows is one T cell receptor beta chain and its context. What antigen it recognizes has not been identified. No base-level quality is on record; no much larger clone is a single base apart. Libraries were made using the immunoSEQ multiplex PCR assay. TCRdb re-hosts the immuneACCESS table, in-frame sequences only. Its copies lack some clones; in the studies checked, an unresolved V gene accounts for under half of them, and the cause for the rest is not known. In all, the sample holds over 100,000 clones, and 75% to 90% of those were seen once. 15% to 20% of the sample rests with the top ten. This record comes from a study of control samples from healthy donors and cancer patients (dated by TCRdb to about 2020). From cysteine to phenylalanine, the CDR3 is 16 amino acids long. Just the 48-base CDR3 DNA is kept, in frame starting at base 1. V lost 6 bases and J lost 2 bases, and the count of bases not matched to a germline gene is 7. Looking up the germline V gene yields CDR1 SGHTA and CDR2 FQGTGA.

The sample taken for sequencing was blood. The TCR was taken from a woman aged 45-60 years in good health. The receptor chain draws on TRBV7-3 and TRBJ2-2; 9 bases in the junction line up with TRBD1. The CDR3 region reads CASRTGGYPNTGELFF. The nucleotides are TGTGCCAGCAGAACAGGGGGCTATCCTAACACCGGGGAGCTGTTTTTT.